This TCR beta chain was sequenced for a study of monozygotic twins with inflammatory bowel disease (dated by TCRdb to the late 2010s). Study-level background: In total, 28 monozygotic twin pairs made up the full study: 19 Danish pairs, all IBD-discordant, plus nine German pairs, of which four were IBD-concordant and five were IBD-discordant. Each individual had, on average, about 151 000 unique TCRalpha sequences and 181 000 unique TCRbeta sequences available for analysis. Within discordant pairs, disease-associated traits were sought mainly by comparing IBD patients with their genetically identical healthy co-twins.

What the work shows at the level of the full study, not this receptor alone: Different T cell subtypes could not be distinguished in the analysis. No single strong signal or clonotype linked to IBD turned up in the results, so the idea that one exists was not supported. A decrease in TCRbeta repertoire diversity, as measured by inverse Simpson index, was observed in IBD patients compared with their healthy co-twins. Differing immunosuppressive treatments among patients may have added background noise and inter-individual variability to the repertoires. Repertoire similarity did not differ between concordant and discordant twins, which could be due to limited statistical power. Compared with healthy twins, IBD patients had fewer clonotypes in common with other individuals, a difference most pronounced in patients showing signs of disease activity.

CDR1 and CDR2 (SGHRS, YFSETQ) derive from the germline V gene. The CDR3 goes from the cysteine to the phenylalanine over 16 residues. The DNA sequence is not available. The method was 5' RACE. The input for every TCR library was roughly 3.5 ug of total RNA. For each sample, cDNA synthesis was carried out in eight separate reactions using SMARTScribe reverse transcriptase. Unique molecular identifiers containing a 6-nucleotide sample barcode were introduced through template switching during cDNA synthesis. TCRalpha and TCRbeta cDNA was amplified by two nested PCRs of 16 and 9 cycles, with bead purification after each PCR. Before amplification, the cDNA was treated with uracil DNA-glycosylase and purified using the QIAquick PCR purification kit. The second PCR added Illumina TruSeq-compatible adapters along with sample-specific barcodes. Library quality and concentration were checked on TapeStation and Qubit, and libraries were pooled at 5 to 6.5 ng each. Sequencing of the pooled libraries was done on an Illumina HiSeq2500 single-index Rapid Run using custom sequencing primers and 2 x 100 bp reads. The paper's data handling went like this. MiGEC version 1.2.6 was used for UMI-based consensus assembly to correct PCR and sequencing errors. MiXCR version 2.1.1 handled V(D)J alignment, clonotype assembly and CDR3 extraction. Gene usage, clonotype sharing and MAIT/NKT TCR abundance were normalised by analysing the top 1000, 10 000 and 20 000 clonotypes per sample. After downsampling to 27 000 UMIs, diversity was calculated as the inverse Simpson index using the vegan R package. Statistical testing used paired Mann-Whitney U tests on the discordant twin pairs and applied Benjamini-Hochberg correction for multiple testing. The reads went through TCRdb reprocessing, and each CDR3 protein sequence gets one entry with no DNA. The V and J calls and clone size come from TCRdb's table, not from the authors' own analysis. This sample's table has entries for about 380,000 distinct CDR3 sequences. The ten largest account for 2.5% to 3% of the sample.

Remarks on this clonotype: Its cognate antigen has yet to be identified.

From each donor, an approximately 2.4 ml peripheral blood sample was drawn into PAXgene tubes and stored at -80 degrees C. Without T cell sorting, total RNA was isolated from whole blood using the PAXgene blood miRNA kit on an automated QIAcube. Peripheral blood from monozygotic twin pairs concordant or discordant for inflammatory bowel disease was subjected to deep TCRalpha and TCRbeta repertoire profiling with unique molecular barcoding. Smoking habits were recorded for all twin pairs, and individuals were classified as current, former or never smokers. The V gene is TRBV5-1 and the J gene is TRBJ1-1; checking the TCRdb D call of TRBD1 is not possible without DNA. Sequencing was done on a sample of blood. This receptor was obtained from a human donor with ulcerative colitis or Crohn's disease, or a healthy co-twin of an affected twin (not recorded which). This receptor carries the CDR3 CASSQTVGGLNTEAFF.